This T cell receptor beta chain derives from a study of T cell changes during pregnancy in multiple sclerosis. Per germline, CDR1 SEHNR and CDR2 FQNEAQ (reference sequence). V shed 4 bases and J 2 bases; nucleotides not matched to a gene: 4. The CDR3 loop spans 15 amino acids. The repertoire was sequenced with immunoSEQ multiplex PCR; TCRdb's copy has only in-frame clones and lacks some. The table has about 63,000 clones, roughly 92% seen once. The TCR was taken from a female donor with multiple sclerosis, enrolled in a pregnancy study. The V call is TRBV7-9, the J call TRBJ2-3; 9 bases are a match to TRBD1. This material consisted of CD8+ T cells from peripheral blood mononuclear cells, taken in the second trimester of pregnancy. Here the CDR3 reads CASSSGQGDTDTQYF. The CDR3 DNA reads TGTGCCAGCAGCTCGGGACAGGGAGACACAGATACGCAGTATTTT.